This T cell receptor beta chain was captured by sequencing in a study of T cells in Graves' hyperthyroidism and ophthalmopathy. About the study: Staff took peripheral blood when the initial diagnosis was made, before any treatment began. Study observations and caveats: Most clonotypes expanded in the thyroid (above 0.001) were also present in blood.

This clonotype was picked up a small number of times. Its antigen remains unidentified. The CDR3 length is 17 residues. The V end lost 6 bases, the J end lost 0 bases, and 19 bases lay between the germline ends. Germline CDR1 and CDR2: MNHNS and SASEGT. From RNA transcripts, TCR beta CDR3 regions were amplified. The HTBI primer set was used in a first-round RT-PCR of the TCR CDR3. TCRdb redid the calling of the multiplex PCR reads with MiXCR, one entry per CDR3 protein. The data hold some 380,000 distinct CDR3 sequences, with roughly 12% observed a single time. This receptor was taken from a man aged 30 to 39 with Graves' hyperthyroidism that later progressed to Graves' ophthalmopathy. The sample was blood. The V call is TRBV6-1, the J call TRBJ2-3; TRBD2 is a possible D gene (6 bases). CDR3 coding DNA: TGTGCCAGCAGCCCCTCGGGGACTTCCCTTAGCACAGATACGCAGTATTTT. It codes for CASSPSGTSLSTDTQYF.